These 16 T cell receptor beta chains were all obtained from the same sample, sequenced in a study of T cell repertoires in cytomegalovirus infection. Each CDR3 protein is one row after TCRdb ran MiXCR on the reads. The sample records roughly 310,000 distinct CDR3 sequences, about 29% being singletons. No antigen has been assigned to these receptors. The sequenced sample was cultured PBMCs, obtained from culture after CMV antigen stimulation. These receptors were obtained from a human donor in good health (CMV status not recorded). Some clones in this sample may be carry-over from other donors' samples.

This clonotype was recorded a few times. The V and J genes are TRBV7-8 and TRBJ2-3; 14 bases match TRBD2. V lost 5 bases and J lost 4; bases outside the gene matches: 5. The CDR3 has 16 amino acids. Germline-derived CDR1 and CDR2 are SGHVS and FQNEAQ. The CDR3 is CASSALTSGRADTQYF. DNA of the CDR3: TGTGCCAGCAGCGCCTTGACTAGCGGGAGGGCAGATACGCAGTATTTT.

This chain uses TRBV6-5 with TRBJ2-7, with no clear D. CDR1 is MNHEY, CDR2 SVGAGI, per germline. This CDR3 comprises 13 residues. The ends were cut back, 0 bases at V and 3 bases at J, with 6 bases in the middle. CDR3 loop: CASSYSADYEQYF. In nucleotides, the CDR3 is TGTGCCAGCAGTTACTCGGCGGACTACGAGCAGTACTTC.

The gene calls are TRBV18 and TRBJ1-2; a weak D match, TRBD1 (5 bases). Per germline, CDR1 KGHSH and CDR2 LQKENI. The CDR3 covers 17 residues. The V and J ends lost 0 bases and 6 bases respectively, with 20 bases between them. In nucleotides, the CDR3 is TGTGCCAGCTCACCACCCTCCAGCAGGGCCCAAAAAGATGGCTACACCTTC. Protein product: CASSPPSSRAQKDGYTF.

This clonotype occurred a few times. The V gene is TRBV28, the J gene TRBJ2-1; perhaps TRBD2 as D (6 bases). The CDR3 is 15 residues long. V gave up 5 bases and J gave up 3 bases, with 14 bases separating them. Germline lookup yields CDR1 MDHEN and CDR2 SYDVKM. In DNA form, the CDR3 reads TGTGCCAGCAGTCCCGGGAGTAGCGGCTACAATGAGCAGTTCTTC. It codes for CASSPGSSGYNEQFF.

The rearrangement joins TRBV12-3 or TRBV12-4 to TRBJ2-2, with D uncertain. The CDR3 is made up of 11 amino acids. V was cut by 6 bases and J by 10 bases, with 9 bases left in between. For the CDR3, the DNA is TGTGCCAGCAGCCGGAAGGAGGAGCTGTTTTTT. It encodes CASSRKEELFF.

This clonotype was observed a few times. This chain connects TRBV19 to TRBJ2-1; D perhaps matches TRBD2 (6 bases). Germline values: CDR1 LNHDA, CDR2 SQIVND (reference sequence). Trimming shortened V by 1 base and J by 3 bases, and 7 bases separated the two germline ends. The CDR3 is 14 amino acids. The CDR3 is CASSIVGGYNEQFF. For the CDR3, the DNA is TGTGCCAGTAGTATAGTGGGGGGCTACAATGAGCAGTTCTTC.

This chain connects TRBV11-2 to TRBJ2-5, with D perhaps TRBD2 (6 bases). From germline, CDR1 is SGHAT and CDR2 FQNNGV. The ends were cut back, 4 bases at V and 1 base at J, with 13 bases in the middle. The CDR3 is 15 residues long. CDR3 amino acids: CASSYIAASQETQYF. The CDR3 coding sequence is TGTGCCAGCAGCTATATAGCGGCATCCCAAGAGACCCAGTACTTC.

This clonotype was recorded a few times. V is TRBV5-5 and J is TRBJ2-1; 13 bases line up with TRBD2. V lost 2 bases to trimming and J lost 6 bases; unmatched junction nucleotides: 5. The length of the CDR3 is 16 residues. Germline values: CDR1 SGHKS, CDR2 YYEKEE (reference sequence). DNA for the CDR3: TGTGCCAGCAGCTTTTGGACTAGCGGGAGCTCCAATGAGCAGTTCTTC. This translates into CASSFWTSGSSNEQFF.

The chain joins TRBV11-3 to TRBJ2-2; D is possibly TRBD2 (6 bases). Trimming cost V 0 bases and J 4 bases, with 18 bases left between them. From germline, CDR1 is SGHNT and CDR2 YENEEA. This CDR3 spans 18 amino acids. CDR3 loop: CASSLETARGPITGELFF. Here the CDR3 DNA reads TGTGCCAGCAGCTTAGAGACAGCGCGGGGACCTATCACCGGGGAGCTGTTTTTT.

This clonotype showed up just a few times. This chain connects TRBV5-1 to TRBJ2-2; D unclear. The CDR3 runs to 13 residues. Per germline, CDR1 SGHRS and CDR2 YFSETQ. Trimming cost V 4 bases and J 4 bases, with 8 bases left between them. The CDR3 spells CASSPTITGELFF. CDR3 bases: TGCGCCAGCAGCCCAACAATCACCGGGGAGCTGTTTTTT.

This sequence joins TRBV2 and TRBJ1-5; D remains unclear. The V gene lost 3 bases and the J gene lost 1 base, with 7 bases spanning the gap. CDR3 size: 14 residues. CDR1 is SNHLY and CDR2 is FYNNEI in the germline V gene. DNA for the CDR3: TGTGCCAGCAGTGAGAGGCACAGCAATCAGCCCCAGCATTTT. The encoded protein is CASSERHSNQPQHF.

The chain joins TRBV20-1 to TRBJ2-7, with D hard to call. Between the trimmed V and J ends, which lost 6 bases and 5 bases, there was a span of 14 bases. CDR3 length: 12 residues. The germline gives CDR1 DFQATT, CDR2 SNEGSKA (reference sequence). Here the CDR3 reads CSARRGIDEQYF. The CDR3 nucleotides are TGCAGTGCCCGTCGAGGAATCGACGAGCAGTACTTC.

This sequence joins TRBV12-5 and TRBJ1-2, with TRBD1 matching 7 bases. The V segment lost 6 bases and the J segment 7 bases; nucleotides outside the gene matches: 14. The CDR3 has 15 residues. The germline V gene has CDR1 LGHNT and CDR2 FRNRAP. The CDR3 coding sequence is TGTGCTAGTGGACTTGGGACAGCCCGACGAGCTGGCTACACCTTC. Amino acid sequence: CASGLGTARRAGYTF.

V gene TRBV20-1 combines with J gene TRBJ2-3; no firm D call. The V and J ends lost 1 base and 3 bases respectively, with 11 bases between them. Germline V gives CDR1 DFQATT, CDR2 SNEGSKA (reference sequence). The CDR3 covers 14 residues. In nucleotides, the CDR3 is TGCAGTGCTAGAGGCGCAGGCCGGACAGATACGCAGTATTTT. Translation gives CSARGAGRTDTQYF.

This clonotype came up a few times. The chain has TRBV25-1 and TRBJ2-1; D is uncertain. V shed 8 bases and J shed 8 bases, with 10 bases lying between them. From germline, CDR1 is MGHDK and CDR2 SYGVNS. The length of the CDR3 is 11 residues. The CDR3 region is CASRSPDEQFF. The CDR3 DNA reads TGTGCCAGCCGGAGCCCGGATGAGCAGTTCTTC.

This clonotype was detected only a few times. V and J are TRBV15 and TRBJ2-7; TRBD1 matches 8 bases. The V gene's germline CDR1 is LNHNV and CDR2 YYDKDF (reference sequence). The CDR3 is 13 amino acids. V lost 8 bases and J lost 3; bases outside the gene matches: 6. Here the CDR3 reads CATGGTGSYEQYF. The CDR3 DNA is TGTGCCACCGGCGGGACAGGCAGCTACGAGCAGTACTTC.